This T cell receptor (beta chain) originates from a study of neurological immune-mediated disorders. The CDR3 sequence is 15 residues long. The germline V gene encodes CDR1 SGHRS and CDR2 YFSETQ. 5'RACE with 10-nucleotide random UMIs produced the cDNA. TCRdb ran MiXCR on the 5' RACE reads and lists one entry per CDR3 protein. The repertoire has 74,000 or so distinct CDR3 sequences, roughly 9% of them found once; the top ten carry approximately 1.5%. As regards this clonotype: One junction end disagrees with the germline gene, perhaps due to a read error.

This chain connects TRBV5-1 to TRBJ2-3; tentative D call: TRBD2 (6 bases). The receptor was isolated from a man aged 45-65 years in good health. Sequences were obtained from PBMCs. CDR3 protein: CASSPFNGSADTQYF. The CDR3 region has the DNA TGCGCCAGCAGCCCCTTTAACGGGAGCGCAGATACACAGTATTTT.